One and the same sample provided the 30 T cell receptor beta chains below, sequenced in a study of radiation and T cells in renal cell carcinoma. The protocol was immunoSEQ multiplex PCR, while the TCRdb copy is restricted to in-frame clones and leaves out a portion. This sample carries more than 75,000 clones, 70% to 90% of them seen once, and the ten largest clones take more than 20%. Regarding time point: blood 2 weeks post-SBRT. Treatment given: 15 Gy SBRT to primary tumor, nephrectomy 4 weeks later. The source material was blood, sampled from a patient whose treatment included radiotherapy and nephrectomy. These receptors were collected from a woman aged 45 to 65 with renal cell carcinoma.

There are many counts of this clone. This rearrangement joins TRBV27 to TRBJ2-5; weak D call: TRBD2 (5 bases). V dropped 5 bases and J dropped 5 bases, with 12 bases sitting between them. From germline, CDR1 is MNHEY and CDR2 SMNVEV (reference sequence). CDR3 length: 13 residues. The CDR3 DNA reads as TGTGCCAGCAGTCGGCGGGTTTCGGAGACCCAGTACTTC. Its protein product is CASSRRVSETQYF.

V and J are TRBV5-1 and TRBJ2-3; D gene ambiguous. The CDR3 contains 12 residues. The ends were cut back, 0 bases at V and 6 bases at J, with 5 bases in the middle. The germline gives CDR1 SGHRS, CDR2 YFSETQ. The CDR3 protein is CASSLGFDTQYF. As DNA, the CDR3 is TGCGCCAGCAGCTTGGGATTTGATACGCAGTATTTT.

This clone has more than one count but fewer than ten. The CDR3: CASSLGQGAIGYTF. As DNA, the CDR3 is TGTGCCAGCAGTCTTGGACAGGGGGCGATCGGCTACACCTTC. The rearrangement joins TRBV5-4 to TRBJ1-2; 11 nucleotides line up with TRBD1. J lost 8 bases, V lost 5 bases, and 8 bases had no gene match. The CDR3 runs 14 residues. Germline V gives CDR1 SGHNT, CDR2 YYREEE (reference sequence).

The J gene is TRBJ2-7, the V gene TRBV7-2; D is ambiguous. This CDR3 has 15 residues. Germline CDR1 SGHTA, CDR2 FQGNSA. Trimming left V 0 bases short and J 0 bases short, with 9 bases between. The CDR3 loop reads CASSLAGSSSYEQYF. CDR3 coding DNA: TGTGCCAGCAGCTTAGCAGGCTCTAGCTCCTACGAGCAGTACTTC.

This clone was found once. The chain carries TRBV7-2 and TRBJ2-6; D gene unclear. The length of the CDR3 is 18 residues. Per germline, CDR1 SGHTA and CDR2 FQGNSA. The ends were cut back, 1 base at V and 0 bases at J, with 13 bases in the middle. CDR3 nucleotide sequence: TGTGCCAGCAGCTTAGGAAAGGGAAGGGACTCTGGGGCCAACGTCCTGACTTTC. Residues: CASSLGKGRDSGANVLTF.

This chain connects TRBV5-6 to TRBJ1-6, with D unresolved. Trimming cost V 0 bases and J 10 bases, with 17 bases left between them. CDR3 length: 16 residues. The germline V gene has CDR1 SGHDT and CDR2 YYEEEE. In DNA, the CDR3 is TGTGCCAGCAGCTTGGCTACGTATAGGGAAAAGTCACCCCTCCACTTT. This encodes CASSLATYREKSPLHF.

The rearrangement uses TRBV5-1 and TRBJ1-5; D unresolved. The CDR3 runs to 13 residues. The V end was cut by 3 bases, the J end by 7 bases, with 11 bases between. CDR1 and CDR2 from the germline V gene are SGHRS and YFSETQ. The CDR3 is CASSWGPDQPQHF. The DNA of the CDR3 is TGCGCCAGCAGCTGGGGTCCAGACCAGCCCCAGCATTTT.

In its sample, this clone was seen once. The chain has TRBV2 and TRBJ2-7; TRBD2 matches 8 bases. The ends lost 10 bases at V and 3 bases at J; junction bases unmatched: 5. Germline CDR1 and CDR2: SNHLY and FYNNEI. The CDR3 is 12 amino acids. The CDR3 DNA reads TGTGCCACCGGCACTAGCGGCTACGAGCAGTACTTC. Amino acids: CATGTSGYEQYF.

This clone was found once. The chain uses TRBV6-5 and TRBJ1-4; D not resolved. Trimming cost V 4 bases and J 10 bases, with 10 bases left between them. The CDR3 spans 12 residues. Germline V gene sequence: CDR1 MNHEY, CDR2 SVGAGI. The CDR3 DNA reads as TGTGCCAGCAGTTCGCCAACGGGAAAACTGTTTTTT. This sequence encodes CASSSPTGKLFF.

This clone was seen once. This sequence joins TRBV6-1 and TRBJ1-3; D perhaps matches TRBD1 (6 bases). The CDR3 loop spans 15 amino acids. CDR1 and CDR2 from the germline V gene are MNHNS and SASEGT. The V gene lost 1 base and the J gene lost 0 bases, with 7 bases spanning the gap. CDR3 residues: CASSEGTVSGNTIYF. The CDR3 bases are TGTGCCAGCAGTGAAGGGACAGTCTCTGGAAACACCATATATTTT.

The V gene is TRBV28, the J gene TRBJ1-2; D is possibly TRBD1 (6 bases). The germline V and J ends were trimmed by 5 bases and 2 bases, with 12 bases remaining between them. CDR3 length: 14 amino acids. The germline V gene encodes CDR1 MDHEN and CDR2 SYDVKM. CDR3 DNA sequence: TGTGCCAGCAGTCCCTCGACAGGAAACTATGGCTACACCTTC. Protein sequence: CASSPSTGNYGYTF.

This chain uses TRBV7-2 with TRBJ1-2, with 8 bases matching TRBD1. Germline V gene sequence: CDR1 SGHTA, CDR2 FQGNSA. V lost 5 bases to trimming and J lost 6 bases; unmatched junction nucleotides: 5. This CDR3 is built from 13 residues. Here the CDR3 DNA reads TGTGCCAGCAGCCTGGACAGGGTGGATGGCTACACCTTC. This gives the protein CASSLDRVDGYTF.

The V gene is TRBV7-2, the J gene TRBJ2-2, with D unclear. Germline assignment: CDR1 SGHTA and CDR2 FQGNSA. The V end was cut by 7 bases, the J end by 4 bases, with 10 bases between. This CDR3 has 13 amino acids. The CDR3 sequence: CASTGSATGELFF. CDR3 nucleotides: TGTGCCAGCACCGGATCGGCCACCGGGGAGCTGTTTTTT.

The chain is built from TRBV6-1 and TRBJ1-1; 9 bases agree with TRBD1. The CDR3 length is 13 residues. Germline V gene data show CDR1 as MNHNS and CDR2 as SASEGT. V shed 7 bases and J 3 bases; nucleotides not matched to a gene: 3. CDR3 sequence reads: CASNRGLYTEAFF. For the CDR3, the DNA is TGTGCCAGCAACAGGGGGCTTTACACTGAAGCTTTCTTT.

The chain links TRBV7-3 to TRBJ2-6, with D perhaps matching TRBD2 (6 bases). This CDR3 is built from 15 residues. The V end was cut by 8 bases, the J end by 0 bases, with 11 bases between. CDR1 is SGHTA, CDR2 FQGTGA, per germline. CDR3 in amino acids: CASGGTRSGANVLTF. The DNA of the CDR3 is TGTGCCAGCGGGGGGACCCGCTCTGGGGCCAACGTCCTGACTTTC.

V and J are TRBV19 and TRBJ1-4; no clear D. The V and J ends lost 6 bases and 7 bases respectively, with 18 bases between them. The CDR3 has 15 amino acids. Germline V lookup: CDR1 LNHDA, CDR2 SQIVND (reference sequence). CDR3 loop: CASRAVALLSEKLFF. DNA for the CDR3: TGTGCCAGTAGGGCGGTCGCCCTATTATCTGAAAAACTGTTTTTT.

This chain uses TRBV27 with TRBJ2-3, with no clear D. V was clipped by 6 bases and J by 2 bases, with 6 bases between them. Germline lookup yields CDR1 MNHEY and CDR2 SMNVEV (reference sequence). The CDR3 runs to 12 residues. CDR3 loop: CASSTNTDTQYF. CDR3 bases: TGTGCCAGCAGCACAAACACAGATACGCAGTATTTT.

V and J are TRBV7-8 and TRBJ2-7, with D perhaps matching TRBD1 (6 bases). This CDR3 comprises 15 residues. The V gene lost 5 bases and the J gene lost 1 base, with 15 bases spanning the gap. From germline, CDR1 is SGHVS and CDR2 FQNEAQ. As DNA, the CDR3 is TGTGCCAGCAGCCAAAGGGGGATCCTTTCCTACGAGCAGTACTTC. Translated: CASSQRGILSYEQYF.

The rearrangement links TRBV6-4 to TRBJ1-5; D is possibly TRBD1 (5 bases). The V and J ends lost 5 bases and 4 bases respectively, with 9 bases between them. This CDR3 spans 13 amino acids. CDR1 MRHNA and CDR2 SNTAGT come from the germline V gene. CDR3 amino acids: CASSPRDNQPQHF. CDR3 nucleotides: TGTGCCAGCAGTCCCAGGGATAATCAGCCCCAGCATTTT.

V and J are TRBV5-6 and TRBJ2-1, with 9 bases aligning to TRBD2. The CDR3 is 15 amino acids. Germline V gene lookup returns CDR1 SGHDT and CDR2 YYEEEE. The J segment lost 6 bases and the V segment lost 1 base, leaving 5 bases of the junction unmatched. The CDR3 here is CASSLLAGKANEQFF. The CDR3, as DNA: TGTGCCAGCAGCTTGCTAGCGGGAAAAGCCAATGAGCAGTTCTTC.

The chain employs TRBV5-1 and TRBJ1-5; D ambiguous. Per germline, CDR1 SGHRS and CDR2 YFSETQ. The CDR3 is 9 amino acids. V lost 10 bases to trimming and J lost 9 bases, with 8 bases between them. CDR3: CAVSRPQHF. In DNA, the CDR3 is TGCGCCGTCTCCAGGCCCCAGCATTTT.

The J gene is TRBJ2-7, the V gene TRBV13; TRBD2 might be the D (6 bases). CDR3 length: 13 amino acids. CDR1 and CDR2 from the germline V gene are PRHDT and FYEKMQ (reference sequence). Trimming left V 5 bases short and J 5 bases short, with 13 bases between. The CDR3 is CASSPGVGDEQYF. The CDR3 bases are TGTGCCAGCAGCCCGGGGGTAGGGGACGAGCAGTACTTC.

The rearrangement links TRBV7-9 to TRBJ1-5; 9 nucleotides line up with TRBD1. The V and J ends lost 5 bases and 9 bases, in that order; junction bases with no gene match: 5. The V gene's germline CDR1 is SEHNR and CDR2 FQNEAQ (reference sequence). The CDR3 sequence is 13 residues long. The CDR3 here is CASSRTGGAPQHF. The CDR3 coding sequence is TGTGCCAGCAGCCGTACAGGGGGCGCGCCCCAGCATTTT.

The chain links TRBV5-1 to TRBJ2-5, with D possibly being TRBD1 (6 bases). The CDR3 runs 13 residues. Looked up from germline, CDR1 is SGHRS and CDR2 is YFSETQ. Between the trimmed V and J ends, which lost 4 bases and 3 bases, there was a span of 10 bases. CDR3 sequence (DNA): TGCGCCAGCAGCCGGGACAACGAAGAGACCCAGTACTTC. Translating it yields CASSRDNEETQYF.

The chain links TRBV6-5 to TRBJ2-5, with TRBD1 identical over 7 bases. CDR3 length: 14 residues. In germline, CDR1 is MNHEY, CDR2 SVGAGI. Trimming took 6 bases from V and 6 from J; bases not matched to a gene: 10. The CDR3 protein is CASRTGTVAKTQYF. As DNA, the CDR3 is TGTGCCAGCAGGACGGGGACAGTCGCTAAGACCCAGTACTTC.

The chain couples TRBV7-2 to TRBJ2-1, with no clear D. Trimming stripped 2 bases from V and 6 bases from J, with 14 bases between. Looked up from germline, CDR1 is SGHTA and CDR2 is FQGNSA. This CDR3 region has 15 residues. Written as DNA, the CDR3 is TGTGCCAGCAGCTTATTTAATGCTTTCCCCAATGAGCAGTTCTTC. It specifies CASSLFNAFPNEQFF. Supplemented by reference TRBV7-2 and TRBJ2-1, the full variable domain reads GAGVSQSPSNKVTEKGKDVELRCDPISGHTALYWYRQSLGQGLEFLIYFQGNSAPDKSGLPSDRFSAERTGGSVSTLTIQRTQQEDSAVYLCASSLFNAFPNEQFFGPGTRLTVL.

The chain joins TRBV7-9 to TRBJ2-1; D is unresolved. The CDR3 sequence is 13 residues long. V was pared by 5 bases and J by 4 bases, with 9 bases between. From germline, CDR1 is SEHNR and CDR2 FQNEAQ (reference sequence). This CDR3 is CASSTPPYNEQFF. CDR3 in DNA: TGTGCCAGCAGCACGCCTCCGTACAATGAGCAGTTCTTC.

As to this clone: In the same sample, other DNA sequences code for this CDR3. The chain uses TRBV19 and TRBJ2-1; 12 bases line up with TRBD2. V trimming: 4 bases; J trimming: 0 bases; junction bases outside the gene matches: 10. This CDR3 has 19 residues. The germline CDR1 and CDR2 sequences are LNHDA and SQIVND (reference sequence). The CDR3 protein is CASSRTSGTDGGSYNEQFF. For the CDR3, the DNA is TGTGCCAGTAGTAGGACTAGCGGGACAGATGGGGGCTCCTACAATGAGCAGTTCTTC.

The J gene is TRBJ2-7, the V gene TRBV4-3; D gene unclear. The CDR3 runs to 10 residues. The germline V and J ends were trimmed by 4 bases and 7 bases, with 5 bases remaining between them. Germline assignment: CDR1 LGHNA and CDR2 YSLEER. CDR3 region: CASSRREQYF. Written as DNA, the CDR3 is TGCGCCAGCAGCCGCAGGGAGCAGTACTTC.

CDR3 amino acids: CASRGTGGMDGYTF. Written as DNA, the CDR3 is TGTGCCAGCAGAGGGACAGGGGGGATGGATGGCTACACCTTC. This sequence joins TRBV2 and TRBJ1-2, with TRBD1 identical over 11 bases. Germline CDR1 reads SNHLY; CDR2 reads FYNNEI. The CDR3 spans 14 residues. V trimming: 6 bases; J trimming: 6 bases; junction bases outside the gene matches: 6. The full variable domain, completed using reference TRBV2 and TRBJ1-2, is EPEVTQTPSHQVTQMGQEVILRCVPISNHLYFYWYRQILGQKVEFLVSFYNNEISEKSEIFDDQFSVERPDGSNFTLKIRSTKLEDSAMYFCASRGTGGMDGYTFGSGTRLTVV.